This TCR beta chain was retrieved from a study of early T cells in non-severe SARS-CoV-2 infection (dated by TCRdb to the early 2020s). With regard to the full study: Because TCR sequencing relied on bulk RNA taken from unsorted whole blood, pairing of alpha and beta chains was not possible.

Of note for this clonotype: Its antigen is still unknown. No quality values exist for individual bases; no much larger clone is one base distant.

General conclusions and limits of the study: VDJdb matching was skewed toward anti-spike CD8 responses and likely underestimated virus-specific expansions, missing private and CD4 specificities.

A case-control design nested within a healthcare worker cohort in London, UK, was used, with weekly nasopharyngeal swab PCR tests and blood sampling performed. Healthcare workers were recruited during the week of the UK lockdown, between 23 and 31 March 2020, and followed weekly for up to roughly 16 weeks. Library prep was done by 5' RACE. TCRdb shows the sequencer as NextSeq 500. Unique molecular identifiers were attached to individual cDNA molecules in the TCR library protocol so that sequencing error and PCR bias could be corrected. Both TCR alpha and beta chains were sequenced, and tight co-correlation was observed between alpha and beta sequence abundances in each sample. The authors' pipeline ran thus. Decombinator V4 was used to annotate the V gene, J gene and CDR3 of the TCR sequences. TCRs were defined as expanded if a significant change between any two time points was detected under a Poisson model with p below 0.0001. TCR abundances were normalised to the total number of TCRs sequenced in each sample and reported as counts per million. TRAV1-2 paired with TRAJ12, TRAJ20 or TRAJ33 defined MAIT TCRs, while TRAV10 paired with TRAJ18 defined iNKT TCRs. A search of VDJdb, accessed on 1 November 2021, was run for TCRs annotated to CMV, EBV and SARS-CoV-2, with TCRs annotated for multiple antigens excluded. The public reads were run again by TCRdb, first through fastp at Q25 and then through MiXCR, and only productive beta chains were kept. One record per CDR3 amino acid sequence lists the most common genes and DNA. The V and J calls reflect TCRdb's pipeline rather than the authors' work. Across this sample there are around 80,000 distinct CDR3 sequences, with about an eighth seen only once. The leading ten clones occupy about 3.4% of the sample.

CDR1 and CDR2 are drawn from the germline V gene: MDHEN, SYDVKM. Trimming removed 0 bases from V and 7 bases from J; the gene matches leave 0 bases unexplained. Counted from cysteine to phenylalanine, this CDR3 has 15 amino acids. This entry keeps only the CDR3 DNA: 45 bases, framed from base 1. The source material was whole blood. Recombination linked TRBV28 to TRBJ2-1; 13 of the junction bases match TRBD2. The sequence was collected from an adult who was a healthcare worker with PCR-confirmed SARS-CoV-2 infection or an uninfected control (not recorded which). Read as DNA, the sequence is TGTGCCAGCAGTTTATGGGGACTAGCGGGGAATGAGCAGTTCTTC. It specifies CASSLWGLAGNEQFF.